The rows below give T cell receptor beta chains drawn from one sample of a study of post-analysis software for immune sequencing data. In TCRdb, the PCR reads were re-called with MiXCR into one record per CDR3 protein. The sample holds about 430,000 distinct CDR3 sequences; about 39% are singletons and the top ten take about 7.6%. Sequenced material: blood. The receptors here all came from a girl under 10 years old with multiple sclerosis. Each CDR3 is given with its conserved first and last residue. A D gene is named only where the DNA matches it firmly. Part of the rows lack a size; the others show once, few, many or a class for expanded clones.

CDR3	DNA	J	D	size	V
CASSPKRQGIADTQYF	TGCGCCAGCAGCCCAAAACGACAGGGGATAGCAGATACGCAGTATTTT	TRBJ2-3	TRBD1	NA	TRBV5-1
CASRAGGAKVGYTF	TGTGCCAGCCGTGCAGGGGGCGCGAAAGTTGGCTACACCTTC	TRBJ1-2	TRBD1	few	TRBV2
CASTRIEGLAQNEQFF	TGTGCCAGCACCCGAATTGAGGGACTAGCGCAAAATGAGCAGTTCTTC	TRBJ2-1	TRBD2	NA	TRBV7-8
CSDQGLAWEETQYF	TGCAGTGATCAAGGCCTAGCGTGGGAAGAGACCCAGTACTTC	TRBJ2-5	NA	NA	TRBV20-1
CSAEGTPGEKLFF	TGCAGTGCTGAGGGGACGCCCGGTGAAAAACTGTTTTTT	TRBJ1-4	NA	NA	TRBV20-1
CASNKQGAGYGYTF	TGTGCCAGCAACAAACAGGGGGCAGGGTATGGCTACACCTTC	TRBJ1-2	TRBD1	NA	TRBV27
CSVPHGSGSYGYTF	TGCAGCGTACCCCACGGTTCTGGATCGTATGGCTACACCTTC	TRBJ1-2	NA	few	TRBV29-1
CAGSEGGHGANVLTF	TGCGCCGGCAGTGAAGGGGGGCATGGGGCCAACGTCCTGACTTTC	TRBJ2-6	NA	NA	TRBV10-1
CAGSQDTPSYEQYF	TGCGCCGGCAGCCAAGACACACCCTCCTACGAGCAGTACTTC	TRBJ2-7	NA	NA	TRBV4-1
CAISESPSGRRETQYF	TGTGCCATCAGTGAGTCGCCTAGCGGGAGGAGGGAGACCCAGTACTTC	TRBJ2-5	TRBD2	NA	TRBV10-3
CATLAGGGTDTQYF	TGTGCCACCCTAGCGGGAGGTGGCACAGATACGCAGTATTTT	TRBJ2-3	TRBD2	NA	TRBV10-3
CAISDFGGGYEQYF	TGTGCCATCAGTGATTTCGGCGGGGGCTACGAGCAGTACTTC	TRBJ2-7	TRBD2	many	TRBV10-3
CASSQTGGGRNNYGYTF	TGCGCCAGCAGCCAAACAGGGGGCGGTAGGAATAACTATGGCTACACCTTC	TRBJ1-2	TRBD1	NA	TRBV4-1
CASSLQKASGANVLTF	TGTGCCAGCAGCTTACAAAAAGCCTCTGGGGCCAACGTCCTGACTTTC	TRBJ2-6	NA	NA	TRBV7-9
CASSWASGGEQFF	TGTGCCAGCAGTTGGGCTAGCGGGGGGGAGCAGTTCTTC	TRBJ2-1	TRBD2	NA	TRBV12-3/TRBV12-4
CASSLDGTPSTDTQYF	TGTGCCAGCAGTCTCGACGGGACACCCAGCACAGATACGCAGTATTTT	TRBJ2-3	NA	NA	TRBV6-5
CSETRSVETQYF	TGCAGCGAGACCAGGAGCGTGGAGACCCAGTACTTC	TRBJ2-5	NA	many	TRBV29-1
CASSLARDGGVHEQFF	TGTGCCAGCAGCTTAGCCCGGGACGGGGGGGTCCATGAGCAGTTCTTC	TRBJ2-1	TRBD2	few	TRBV7-2
CSAFGTSGGRGELFF	TGCAGTGCTTTCGGGACTAGCGGGGGCCGGGGGGAGCTGTTTTTT	TRBJ2-2	TRBD2	NA	TRBV20-1
CASGIAGSSYNEQFF	TGTGCCAGCGGAATAGCGGGGAGCTCCTACAATGAGCAGTTCTTC	TRBJ2-1	TRBD2	many	TRBV6-5
CASSLTGGSNEQFF	TGCGCCAGCAGCTTAACGGGAGGGAGCAATGAGCAGTTCTTC	TRBJ2-1	TRBD2	NA	TRBV5-1
CASSQERYYGYTF	TGTGCCAGCAGCCAAGAAAGATACTATGGCTACACCTTC	TRBJ1-2	NA	NA	TRBV4-2
CASSLRPGGYTGELFF	TGTGCCAGCAGTTTAAGGCCGGGGGGTTACACCGGGGAGCTGTTTTTT	TRBJ2-2	TRBD2	many	TRBV12-3/TRBV12-4
CASSPLTGELYGYTF	TGTGCCAGTAGTCCTCTGACAGGGGAACTCTATGGCTACACCTTC	TRBJ1-2	TRBD1	NA	TRBV19
CASSLEGQAMGYTF	TGCGCCAGCAGCTTGGAGGGCCAGGCGATGGGCTACACCTTC	TRBJ1-2	NA	few	TRBV5-1
CASRPSGGNIQYF	TGTGCCAGCAGGCCCAGTGGGGGAAACATTCAGTACTTC	TRBJ2-4	NA	NA	TRBV7-8
CASSGQGLANEKLFF	TGTGCCAGCAGTGGACAGGGGTTGGCTAATGAAAAACTGTTTTTT	TRBJ1-4	TRBD1	few	TRBV6-1
CASSQNFLYRGRGSGANVLTF	TGTGCCAGCAGCCAGAATTTCCTTTACAGGGGGAGGGGCTCTGGGGCCAACGTCCTGACTTTC	TRBJ2-6	NA	NA	TRBV14
CAIGIGDRASPLHF	TGTGCCATCGGCATCGGGGACAGGGCTTCACCCCTCCACTTT	TRBJ1-6	TRBD1	NA	TRBV6-1
CASSLAGTVEGYTF	TGTGCCAGCAGCTTGGCAGGGACCGTGGAAGGCTACACCTTC	TRBJ1-2	NA	once	TRBV5-5
CASSSPPQQGTDTQYF	TGTGCCAGCAGTTCCCCGCCTCAACAGGGCACAGATACGCAGTATTTT	TRBJ2-3	NA	few	TRBV28
CASSQDWDPQVTDTQYF	TGCGCCAGCAGCCAAGATTGGGACCCACAGGTCACAGATACGCAGTATTTT	TRBJ2-3	NA	NA	TRBV4-3
CSARQGTGVLSPLHF	TGCAGTGCACGACAGGGGACGGGCGTACTTTCACCCCTCCACTTT	TRBJ1-6	TRBD1	few	TRBV20-1
CASTPDGGPPDTQYF	TGTGCCAGCACCCCTGATGGGGGGCCCCCAGATACGCAGTATTTT	TRBJ2-3	NA	NA	TRBV2
CASSEEGTRSYEQYF	TGTGCCAGCAGTGAAGAGGGGACTCGATCCTACGAGCAGTACTTC	TRBJ2-7	NA	few	TRBV25-1
CASRILNVPRGYTF	TGTGCCAGCAGAATTCTAAATGTCCCCCGCGGCTACACCTTC	TRBJ1-2	NA	few	TRBV7-9
CASRPTHGGGLAGPNVYEQYF	TGTGCCAGCAGACCCACACACGGGGGCGGACTAGCGGGACCAAACGTATACGAGCAGTACTTC	TRBJ2-7	TRBD2	NA	TRBV12-3/TRBV12-4
CASSTPGQGASRGYTF	TGTGCCAGCAGTACTCCCGGACAGGGGGCCAGTCGTGGCTACACCTTC	TRBJ1-2	TRBD1	NA	TRBV28
CASSLMRGRETQYF	TGTGCCAGCAGCTTGATGAGGGGGAGAGAGACCCAGTACTTC	TRBJ2-5	NA	NA	TRBV7-2
CANSPGQGTAFF	TGTGCCAACAGTCCCGGACAGGGCACTGCTTTCTTT	TRBJ1-1	TRBD1	NA	TRBV7-9
CASSFNSGLALGTDTQYF	TGTGCCAGCAGCTTTAATTCGGGATTAGCCCTAGGCACAGATACGCAGTATTTT	TRBJ2-3	NA	NA	TRBV7-2
CASRGAGGSYNEQFF	TGTGCCAGCAGGGGAGCGGGAGGTTCCTACAATGAGCAGTTCTTC	TRBJ2-1	TRBD2	NA	TRBV28
CASSSKGLATSSYNEQFF	TGCGCCAGCAGCTCCAAGGGACTAGCGACGAGCTCCTACAATGAGCAGTTCTTC	TRBJ2-1	TRBD2	NA	TRBV5-1
CAISKLTRDRNYEQYF	TGTGCCATCAGTAAACTTACCCGGGACAGAAACTACGAGCAGTACTTC	TRBJ2-7	TRBD1	NA	TRBV10-3
CASSLSVNSNEQYF	TGTGCCAGCAGCCTCTCGGTCAACTCGAACGAGCAGTACTTC	TRBJ2-7	NA	few	TRBV7-9